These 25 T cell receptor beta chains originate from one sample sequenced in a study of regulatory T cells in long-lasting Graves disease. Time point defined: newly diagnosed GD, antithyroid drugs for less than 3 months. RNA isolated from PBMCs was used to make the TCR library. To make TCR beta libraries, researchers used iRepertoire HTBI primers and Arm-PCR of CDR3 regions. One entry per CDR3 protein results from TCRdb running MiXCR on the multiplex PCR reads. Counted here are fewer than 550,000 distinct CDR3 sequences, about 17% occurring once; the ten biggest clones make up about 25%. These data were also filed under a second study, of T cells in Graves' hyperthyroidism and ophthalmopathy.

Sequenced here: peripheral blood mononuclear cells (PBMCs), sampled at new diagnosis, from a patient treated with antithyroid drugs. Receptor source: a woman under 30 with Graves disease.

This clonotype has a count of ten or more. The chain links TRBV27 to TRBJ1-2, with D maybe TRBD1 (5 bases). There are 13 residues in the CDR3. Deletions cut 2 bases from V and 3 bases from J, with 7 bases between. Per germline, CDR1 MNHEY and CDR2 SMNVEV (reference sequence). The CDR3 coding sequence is TGTGCCAGCAGTTTAAGGGGAGACTATGGCTACACCTTC. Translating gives CASSLRGDYGYTF.

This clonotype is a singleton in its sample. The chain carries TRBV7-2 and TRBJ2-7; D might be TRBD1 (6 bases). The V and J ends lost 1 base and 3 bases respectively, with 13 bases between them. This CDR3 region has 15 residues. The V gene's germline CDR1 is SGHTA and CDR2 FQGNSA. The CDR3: CASSLESRDNYEQYF. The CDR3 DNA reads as TGTGCCAGCAGCTTAGAGAGTCGGGACAACTACGAGCAGTACTTC.

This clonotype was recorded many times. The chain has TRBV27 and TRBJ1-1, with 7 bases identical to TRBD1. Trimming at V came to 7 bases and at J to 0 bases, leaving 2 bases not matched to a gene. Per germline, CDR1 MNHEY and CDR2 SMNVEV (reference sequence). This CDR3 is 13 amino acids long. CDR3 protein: CASTGQLNTEAFF. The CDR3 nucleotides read TGTGCCAGCACGGGACAGCTGAACACTGAAGCTTTCTTT.

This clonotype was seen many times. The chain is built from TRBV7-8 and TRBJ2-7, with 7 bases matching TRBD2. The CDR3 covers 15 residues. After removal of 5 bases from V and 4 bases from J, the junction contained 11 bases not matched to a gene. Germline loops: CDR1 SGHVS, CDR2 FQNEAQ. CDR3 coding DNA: TGTGCCAGCAGCACCTACCATACTAGCGCATACGAGCAGTACTTC. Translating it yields CASSTYHTSAYEQYF.

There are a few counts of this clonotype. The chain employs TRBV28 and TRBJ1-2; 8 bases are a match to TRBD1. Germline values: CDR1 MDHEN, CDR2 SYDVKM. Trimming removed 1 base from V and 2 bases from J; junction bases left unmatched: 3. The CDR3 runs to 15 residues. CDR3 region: CASSLSDRANYGYTF. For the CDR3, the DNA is TGTGCCAGCAGTTTATCGGACAGGGCGAACTATGGCTACACCTTC.

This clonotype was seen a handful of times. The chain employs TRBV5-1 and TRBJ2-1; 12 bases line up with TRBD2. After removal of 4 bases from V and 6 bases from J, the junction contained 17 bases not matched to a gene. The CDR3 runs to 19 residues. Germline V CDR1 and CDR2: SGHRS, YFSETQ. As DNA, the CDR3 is TGCGCCAGCAGCCCGACTAGCGGGAGCACATCTTGGATTGGCAATGAGCAGTTCTTC. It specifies CASSPTSGSTSWIGNEQFF.

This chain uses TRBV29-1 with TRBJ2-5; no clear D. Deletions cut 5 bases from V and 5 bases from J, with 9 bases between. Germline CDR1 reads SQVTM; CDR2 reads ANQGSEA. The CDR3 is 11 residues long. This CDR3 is CSVRHGETQYF. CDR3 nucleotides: TGCAGCGTTCGCCACGGGGAGACCCAGTACTTC.

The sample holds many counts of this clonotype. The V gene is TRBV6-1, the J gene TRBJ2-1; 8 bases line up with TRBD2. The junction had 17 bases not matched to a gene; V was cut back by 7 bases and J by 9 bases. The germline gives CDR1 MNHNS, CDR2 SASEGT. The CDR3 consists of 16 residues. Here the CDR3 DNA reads TGTGCCAGCAACCAACCCGGTCTAGCGGGTGTAGGTGAGCAGTTCTTC. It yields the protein CASNQPGLAGVGEQFF.

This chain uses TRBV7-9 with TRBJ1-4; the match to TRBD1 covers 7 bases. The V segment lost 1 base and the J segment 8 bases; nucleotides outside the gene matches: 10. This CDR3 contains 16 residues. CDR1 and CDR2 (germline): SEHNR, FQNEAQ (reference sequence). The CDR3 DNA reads TGTGCCAGCAGCTTAGGAAGGACAGGCCCTCGGGAAAAACTGTTTTTT. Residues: CASSLGRTGPREKLFF.

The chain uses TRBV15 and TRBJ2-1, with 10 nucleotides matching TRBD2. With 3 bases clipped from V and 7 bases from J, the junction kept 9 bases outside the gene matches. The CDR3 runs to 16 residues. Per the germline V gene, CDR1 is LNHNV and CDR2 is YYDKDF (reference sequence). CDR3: CATSSEASGSKNEQFF. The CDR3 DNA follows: TGTGCCACCAGCAGTGAGGCTAGCGGGAGTAAAAATGAGCAGTTCTTC.

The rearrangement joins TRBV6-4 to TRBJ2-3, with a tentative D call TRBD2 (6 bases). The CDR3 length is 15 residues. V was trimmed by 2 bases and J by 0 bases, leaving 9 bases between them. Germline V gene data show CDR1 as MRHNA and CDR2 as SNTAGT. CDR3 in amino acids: CASSDGTSSTDTQYF. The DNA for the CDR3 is TGTGCCAGCAGTGACGGGACTTCTAGCACAGATACGCAGTATTTT.

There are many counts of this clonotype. CDR3 bases: TGTGCCAGCAGCCCCCTGGGACGGGAGGTTCACAATGAGCAGTTCTTC. Translation: CASSPLGREVHNEQFF. The chain links TRBV3-1 to TRBJ2-1; TRBD2 aligns across 7 bases. Germline V lookup: CDR1 LGHDT, CDR2 YNNKEL (reference sequence). V lost 4 bases to trimming and J lost 5 bases; unmatched junction nucleotides: 11. The CDR3 runs to 16 residues.

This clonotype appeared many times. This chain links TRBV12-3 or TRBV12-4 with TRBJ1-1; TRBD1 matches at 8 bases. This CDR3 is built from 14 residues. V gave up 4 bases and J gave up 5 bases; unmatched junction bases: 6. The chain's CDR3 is CASSSRQGATEAFF. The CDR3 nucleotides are TGTGCCAGCAGTTCCCGTCAGGGGGCGACTGAAGCTTTCTTT.

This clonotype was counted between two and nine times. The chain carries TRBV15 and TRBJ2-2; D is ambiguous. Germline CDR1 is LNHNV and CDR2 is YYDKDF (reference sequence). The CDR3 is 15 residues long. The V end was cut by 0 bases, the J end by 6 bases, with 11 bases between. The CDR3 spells CATSRDTPGPGELFF. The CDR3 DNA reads TGTGCCACCAGCAGAGATACGCCAGGCCCCGGGGAGCTGTTTTTT.

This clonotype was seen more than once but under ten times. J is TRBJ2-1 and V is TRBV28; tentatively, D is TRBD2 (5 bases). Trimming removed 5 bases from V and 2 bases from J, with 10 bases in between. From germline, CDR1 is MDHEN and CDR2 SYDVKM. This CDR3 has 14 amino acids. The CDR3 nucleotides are TGTGCCAGCAGTCGAACCGGGACCTACAATGAGCAGTTCTTC. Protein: CASSRTGTYNEQFF.

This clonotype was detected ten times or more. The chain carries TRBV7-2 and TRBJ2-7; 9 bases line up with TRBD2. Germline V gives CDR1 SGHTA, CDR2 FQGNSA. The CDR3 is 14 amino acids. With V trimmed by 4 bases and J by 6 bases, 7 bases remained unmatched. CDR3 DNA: TGTGCCAGCAGCTCCAGCGGGAGGCTGTCCGAGCAGTACTTC. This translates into CASSSSGRLSEQYF.

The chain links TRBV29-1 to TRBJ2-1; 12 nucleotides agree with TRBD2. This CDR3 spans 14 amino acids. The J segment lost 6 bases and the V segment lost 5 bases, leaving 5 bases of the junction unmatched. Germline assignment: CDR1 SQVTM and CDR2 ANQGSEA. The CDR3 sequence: CSVWTSGIGNEQFF. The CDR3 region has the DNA TGCAGCGTTTGGACTAGCGGGATTGGCAATGAGCAGTTCTTC.

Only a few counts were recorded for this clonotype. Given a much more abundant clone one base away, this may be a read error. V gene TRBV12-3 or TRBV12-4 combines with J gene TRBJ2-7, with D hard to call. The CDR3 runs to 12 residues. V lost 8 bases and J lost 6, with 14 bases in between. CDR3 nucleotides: TGTGCCAGCTCGTACCTTTGGGGCGAGCAGTACTTC. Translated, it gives CASSYLWGEQYF.

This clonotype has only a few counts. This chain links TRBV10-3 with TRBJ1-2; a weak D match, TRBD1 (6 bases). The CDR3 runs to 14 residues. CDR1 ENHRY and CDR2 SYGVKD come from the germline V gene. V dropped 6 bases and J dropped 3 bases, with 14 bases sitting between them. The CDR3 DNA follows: TGTGCCATCAGCGCCGATGAGGGGGACTATGGCTACACCTTC. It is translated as CAISADEGDYGYTF.

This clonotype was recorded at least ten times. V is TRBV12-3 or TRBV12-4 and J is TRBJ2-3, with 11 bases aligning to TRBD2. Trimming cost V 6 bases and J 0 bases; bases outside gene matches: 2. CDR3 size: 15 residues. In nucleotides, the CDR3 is TGTGCCAGCAGAGGACTAGCGGGTAGCACAGATACGCAGTATTTT. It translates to CASRGLAGSTDTQYF.

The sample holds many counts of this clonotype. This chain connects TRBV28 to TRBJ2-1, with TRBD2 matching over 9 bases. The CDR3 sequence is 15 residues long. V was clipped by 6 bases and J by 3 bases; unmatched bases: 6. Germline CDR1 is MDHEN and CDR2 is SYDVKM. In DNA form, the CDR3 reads TGTGCCAGCAGCCGGACTAGCGACTACTACAATGAGCAGTTCTTC. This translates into CASSRTSDYYNEQFF.

CDR3 sequence reads: CASSGRDSGRRADTQYF. CDR3 DNA sequence: TGTGCCAGCAGCGGTCGGGATAGCGGGAGGAGGGCAGATACGCAGTATTTT. This chain joins TRBV3-1 and TRBJ2-3, with TRBD2 identical over 10 bases. Trimming took 5 bases from V and 4 from J; bases not matched to a gene: 12. Germline lookup yields CDR1 LGHDT and CDR2 YNNKEL (reference sequence). CDR3 length: 17 residues.

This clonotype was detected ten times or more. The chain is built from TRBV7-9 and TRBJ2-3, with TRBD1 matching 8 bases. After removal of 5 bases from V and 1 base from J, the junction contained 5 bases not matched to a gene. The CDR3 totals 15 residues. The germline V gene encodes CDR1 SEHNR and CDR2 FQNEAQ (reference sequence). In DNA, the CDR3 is TGTGCCAGCAGCAATGACAGGGGACGCACAGATACGCAGTATTTT. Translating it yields CASSNDRGRTDTQYF. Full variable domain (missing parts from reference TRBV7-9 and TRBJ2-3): DTGVSQNPRHKITKRGQNVTFRCDPISEHNRLYWYRQTLGQGPEFLTYFQNEAQLEKSRLLSDRFSAERPKGSFSTLEIQRTEQGDSAMYLCASSNDRGRTDTQYFGPGTRLTVL.

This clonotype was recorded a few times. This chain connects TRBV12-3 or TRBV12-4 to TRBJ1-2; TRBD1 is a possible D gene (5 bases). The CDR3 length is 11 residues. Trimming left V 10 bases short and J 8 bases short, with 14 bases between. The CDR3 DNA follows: TGTGCCACGTCCCTCGGGGACGGCTACACCTTC. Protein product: CATSLGDGYTF.

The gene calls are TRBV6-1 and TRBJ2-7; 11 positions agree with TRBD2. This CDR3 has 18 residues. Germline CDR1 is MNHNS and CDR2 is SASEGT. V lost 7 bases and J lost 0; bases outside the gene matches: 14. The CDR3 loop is CASTQGVVAGGSSYEQYF. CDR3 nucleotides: TGTGCCAGCACCCAGGGGGTAGTAGCGGGAGGGAGCTCCTACGAGCAGTACTTC.